The sequence of this T cell receptor beta chain was determined in a study of T cell responses to AZD1222 COVID-19 vaccine (dated by TCRdb to the early 2020s). Describing the broader study: Because spike-specific TCR depth and breadth did not differ between the two schedules, AZD1222 recipients who got a second dose at roughly 4 weeks were pooled with those who got a second dose at roughly 12 weeks. TCR sequencing was performed for 230 to 250 trial participants, of whom around 200 were given two doses of AZD1222 and some 26 were given two doses of MenACWY control vaccine. Trial participants were enrolled by age into subgroups of 18-55, 56-69 and 70-plus years, and around 150, 28 and 57 TCR-sequenced participants, respectively, were included in these subgroups. Overall study results and their limits: Participants were mostly white British and included more females than males, and it was suggested by the authors that clonal diversity may have been underestimated. Conclusions about previously exposed vaccinees are limited, since just a handful of AZD1222 recipients were seropositive for SARS-CoV-2 at baseline. Because no day 14 peak-response samples were available, repertoires were characterized only after the peak T cell response. In the small 56-69-year group, the increase in depth fell short of significance, most likely because of low power. CD4 TCRs associated with the vaccine covered the entire spike protein, and the dominant responses were in regions 160-218 and 743-854. Epitopes outside the regions mutated in the B.1.351 and B.1.1.7 variants were reportedly recognized by nearly half of the unique spike-specific TCRs. A significant rise in spike-specific TCR breadth and depth was observed after two AZD1222 doses relative to day 0 and relative to MenACWY recipients.

A note on this clone: Its antigen specificity is not known. No per-base quality is available; no much larger clone lies one base away.

CDR1 and CDR2 are drawn from the germline V gene: MNHEY, SVGAGI. Trimming removed 5 bases from V and 6 bases from J; the gene matches leave 8 bases unexplained. From the cysteine up to the phenylalanine, the CDR3 has a length of 15 residues. The entry retains the CDR3 DNA only, 45 bases that are in frame from base 1. Sample time point, as interpreted from the label and publication: baseline before first vaccination. Vaccinee samples were obtained from the UK trials COV001 and COV002, which included a single-blind randomized controlled phase 2/3 trial of AZD1222 (ChAdOx1 nCoV-19) in healthy adults. Trial participant PBMC samples were collected at day 0 and day 28 after the second dose for TCRbeta chain sequencing. The CDR3 regions of human TCRbeta chains were subjected to immunosequencing. As for the original processing: Repertoire TCRs were matched against a reference library of SARS-CoV-2-specific TCRs generated with the MIRA antigen-specificity platform. Breadth was defined as the fraction of unique TCRs that were SARS-CoV-2-associated. Depth was defined as the fraction of total T cells that were SARS-CoV-2-associated. Using the MIRA data, each spike-specific TCR was assigned both to the spike region to which the TCR was reactive and to a CD4 or CD8 class. Log10-transformed breadth and depth values were compared by one-way ANOVA with Sidak's multiple comparisons tests. Drawn from immuneACCESS, this table holds only the in-frame rearrangements with V and J called that TCRdb kept. Clones are partly lost; checked studies trace under half to an unresolved V gene and leave the rest unexplained. That table is the source of V, J and clone size, and D and trimming were worked out from the DNA. This sample gives 80,000 to 100,000 clones in total; 88% of them show up just once. The ten largest clones capture 10% to 15% of the sample.

The sequence derives from an adult in good health. Recombination joined TRBV6-5 with TRBJ2-2, with 8 central nucleotides matching TRBD1. The sample consisted of peripheral blood, taken on day 0 of AZD1222 vaccination. The DNA reads TGTGCCAGCAGTCTACAGGGGGAGTCCCCCGGGGAGCTGTTTTTT. It is translated as CASSLQGESPGELFF.